A single sample gave rise to the 30 T cell receptor beta chains below, sequenced in a study of blood T cells in healthy people across ages. Next came a second PCR, run for about 6 to 12 cycles, which used a sample-barcoded 5' primer along with a J-beta primer mix. TCRdb independently ran MiXCR on the 5' RACE reads; one entry per CDR3 protein. The table has 850,000 to 1,300,000 distinct CDR3 sequences, 40% to 50% seen once; the top ten hold about 19%. Specimen: blood. The receptors come from a woman aged 55-70 years in good health.

The rearrangement joins TRBV4-1 to TRBJ2-2; 8 nucleotides line up with TRBD2. J gave up 5 bases and V 5 bases, and 7 bases lay outside the gene matches. The germline gives CDR1 MGHRA, CDR2 YSYEKL. The CDR3 is 15 amino acids. In nucleotides, the CDR3 is TGCGCCAGCAGCGAAAGGACTAGCTTAACCGGGGAGCTGTTTTTT. Its protein product is CASSERTSLTGELFF.

As to this clonotype: A single base separates this from a much larger clone, so it may be a read error. The chain uses TRBV3-1 and TRBJ2-1; D is possibly TRBD2 (5 bases). Per the germline V gene, CDR1 is LGHDT and CDR2 is YNNKEL (reference sequence). This CDR3 comprises 13 residues. The DNA of the CDR3 is TGTGCCGGCAGCCAGACTACCTACAATGAGCAGTTCTTC. This encodes CAGSQTTYNEQFF.

The chain combines TRBV27 with TRBJ2-7; maybe TRBD2 (7 bases). The J call may be in error: the DNA end matches TRBJ2-5 better. Per germline, CDR1 MNHEY and CDR2 SMNVEV (reference sequence). The CDR3 extends over 16 amino acids. CDR3 sequence: CASSQLTSGGAKTQYF. DNA of the CDR3: TGTGCCAGCAGTCAGTTGACTAGTGGGGGGGCAAAGACCCAGTACTTC.

This chain connects TRBV2 to TRBJ1-2; the match to TRBD1 covers 10 bases. V trimming: 4 bases; J trimming: 3 bases; junction bases outside the gene matches: 8. The CDR3 is 16 residues long. Germline-derived CDR1 and CDR2 are SNHLY and FYNNEI. The CDR3 reads CASSVDRGRRHYGYTF. CDR3 DNA: TGTGCCAGCAGTGTAGACAGGGGGCGCCGGCACTATGGCTACACCTTC.

The CDR3: CASSQEVGGGGEQYF. CDR3 sequence (DNA): TGCGCCAGCAGCCAAGAGGTCGGGGGAGGTGGAGAGCAGTACTTC. This chain connects TRBV4-1 to TRBJ2-7; a weak D match, TRBD2 (6 bases). CDR1 MGHRA and CDR2 YSYEKL come from the germline V gene. This CDR3 contains 15 residues. V was shortened by 0 bases and J by 7 bases, with 16 bases between the two germline ends.

This clonotype was detected only a few times. The chain carries TRBV4-1 and TRBJ2-5; weak D call: TRBD1 (5 bases). Germline CDR1 is MGHRA and CDR2 is YSYEKL. Trimming removed 0 bases from V and 11 bases from J, with 13 bases in between. This CDR3 is built from 13 residues. The DNA of the CDR3 is TGCGCCAGCAGCCAAGATTGGGGCGAGAAGCAGTACTTC. Translating it yields CASSQDWGEKQYF.

This chain links TRBV11-2 with TRBJ2-7; D is undetermined. The CDR3 length is 11 residues. V lost 7 bases to trimming and J lost 8 bases, with 12 bases between them. Germline V gene sequence: CDR1 SGHAT, CDR2 FQNNGV. The CDR3 region has the DNA TGTGCCAGCACTTTATTACGCAAGCAGTACTTC. This sequence encodes CASTLLRKQYF.

CDR3 protein: CAIRADTASSYEQYF. CDR3 coding DNA: TGTGCCATCAGGGCTGATACAGCTAGCTCCTACGAGCAGTACTTC. The genes are TRBV10-3 and TRBJ2-7, with D unresolved. Trimming stripped 6 bases from V and 0 bases from J, with 15 bases between. The CDR3 is made up of 15 amino acids. CDR1 is ENHRY and CDR2 is SYGVKD in the germline V gene.

A few counts support this clonotype. The rearrangement uses TRBV3-1 and TRBJ2-1; possible D gene TRBD1, 6 bases. CDR1 is LGHDT and CDR2 is YNNKEL in the germline V gene (reference sequence). The CDR3 has 15 residues. Trimming cost V 3 bases and J 4 bases, with 13 bases left between them. The CDR3 DNA is TGTGCCAGCAGCCAGGCTAAGGGGGAATACAATGAGCAGTTCTTC. It yields the protein CASSQAKGEYNEQFF.

The J gene is TRBJ2-2, the V gene TRBV27, with 9 bases identical to TRBD1. V was clipped by 5 bases and J by 7 bases; unmatched bases: 8. The germline gives CDR1 MNHEY, CDR2 SMNVEV (reference sequence). The CDR3 length is 15 residues. The chain's CDR3 is CASSGRQGVVGELFF. In nucleotides, the CDR3 is TGTGCCAGCAGTGGGCGACAGGGGGTTGTCGGGGAGCTGTTTTTT.

The chain couples TRBV29-1 to TRBJ1-2, with a tentative D call TRBD1 (5 bases). Trimming cost V 3 bases and J 5 bases, with 16 bases left between them. The CDR3 contains 14 residues. The germline gives CDR1 SQVTM, CDR2 ANQGSEA. The CDR3 is CSVDRQFEGYGYTF. DNA of the CDR3: TGCAGCGTTGATAGACAGTTCGAAGGATATGGCTACACCTTC.

A few counts support this clonotype. The V gene is TRBV9, the J gene TRBJ2-1, with 8 bases aligning to TRBD1. V dropped 3 bases and J dropped 5; count of bases not matched to a gene: 7. The CDR3 is made up of 15 amino acids. Germline assignment: CDR1 SGDLS and CDR2 YYNGEE. This CDR3 reads CASSDRDRPNNEQFF. The CDR3 nucleotides are TGTGCCAGCAGCGACCGGGACAGGCCTAACAATGAGCAGTTCTTC.

This chain links TRBV20-1 with TRBJ1-2; the D gene is possibly TRBD1 (6 bases). The CDR3 contains 17 residues. Germline CDR1 and CDR2: DFQATT and SNEGSKA (reference sequence). V lost 0 bases and J 0 bases, leaving 17 bases between the germline ends. CDR3 DNA sequence: TGCAGTGCTAGAGATCCTTCCAGGGGCCCCTCTAACTATGGCTACACCTTC. This codes for CSARDPSRGPSNYGYTF.

This clonotype was seen ten or more times. The chain links TRBV12-3 or TRBV12-4 to TRBJ2-6; D is ambiguous. V dropped 3 bases and J dropped 0 bases, with 6 bases sitting between them. The length of the CDR3 is 15 residues. As DNA, the CDR3 is TGTGCCAGCAGTTTTTCGTCCTCTGGGGCCAACGTCCTGACTTTC. Amino acids: CASSFSSSGANVLTF.

V and J are TRBV5-1 and TRBJ1-1; possible D gene TRBD1, 6 bases. The germline V gene has CDR1 SGHRS and CDR2 YFSETQ. Trimming shortened V by 3 bases and J by 5 bases, and 17 bases separated the two germline ends. CDR3 length: 15 residues. The CDR3 nucleotides read TGCGCCAGCAGCTATACCTTTAACAGGGCGACTGAAGCTTTCTTT. Amino acids: CASSYTFNRATEAFF.

The sample holds a few counts of this clonotype. The junction differs from germline at one of its ends, possibly a read error. V and J are TRBV5-1 and TRBJ1-4; TRBD1 is a possible D gene (6 bases). The CDR3 sequence is 15 residues long. Germline V gene sequence: CDR1 SGHRS, CDR2 YFSETQ. CDR3 amino acids: CASSLDLGQGEKLFF. The CDR3 bases are TGCGCCAGCAGTTTGGACCTGGGACAAGGCGAAAAACTGTTTTTT.

This chain connects TRBV20-1 to TRBJ1-2; TRBD1 matches 9 bases. CDR3 length: 16 amino acids. CDR1 and CDR2 from the germline V gene are DFQATT and SNEGSKA (reference sequence). Losses at the gene ends were 0 bases for V and 2 bases for J; bases not matched to a gene: 7. The chain's CDR3 is CSAREAGTGWNYGYTF. The CDR3 region has the DNA TGCAGTGCTAGAGAAGCCGGGACAGGGTGGAACTATGGCTACACCTTC.

This clonotype appeared a single time. The J gene is TRBJ2-2, the V gene TRBV29-1, with 9 nucleotides matching TRBD2. The ends lost 6 bases at V and 6 bases at J; junction bases unmatched: 11. The CDR3 totals 15 residues. Germline CDR1 and CDR2: SQVTM and ANQGSEA. In nucleotides, the CDR3 is TGCAGCGTAGGAGATAGCGGGAGCTCGGCCGGGGAGCTGTTTTTT. Amino acids: CSVGDSGSSAGELFF.

The chain is built from TRBV7-9 and TRBJ2-4; TRBD1 aligns across 12 bases. The CDR3 length is 16 residues. The germline V gene encodes CDR1 SEHNR and CDR2 FQNEAQ (reference sequence). V was pared by 4 bases and J by 1 base, with 2 bases of the junction left unmatched. In nucleotides, the CDR3 is TGTGCCAGCAGCTCGGGACAGGGGGCGGCCAAAAACATTCAGTACTTC. This translates into CASSSGQGAAKNIQYF.

This clonotype was seen a single time. An end of the junction differs from the germline gene, which may be a read error. The J gene is TRBJ2-7, the V gene TRBV3-1; 7 nucleotides agree with TRBD2. The germline gives CDR1 LGHDT, CDR2 YNNKEL (reference sequence). The CDR3 runs 14 residues. The CDR3 DNA follows: TGTGCCGGCAGCCAAGTAGCGGGCTCCTACGAGCAGTACTTC. This translates into CAGSQVAGSYEQYF.

This clonotype came up a few times. V gene TRBV20-1 combines with J gene TRBJ2-7; 8 positions match TRBD2. The V and J ends lost 0 bases and 5 bases, in that order; junction bases with no gene match: 27. Looked up from germline, CDR1 is DFQATT and CDR2 is SNEGSKA (reference sequence). The CDR3 has 21 amino acids. Written as DNA, the CDR3 is TGCAGTGCTAGAGATCAGGGTATCGGCCCGCGTAAGGCGGGAGGCGGCGACGAGCAGTACTTC. Translating it yields CSARDQGIGPRKAGGGDEQYF.

The chain carries TRBV3-1 and TRBJ1-2; TRBD1 might be the D (5 bases). The CDR3 length is 15 residues. The germline CDR1 and CDR2 sequences are LGHDT and YNNKEL (reference sequence). Between the trimmed V and J ends, which lost 0 bases and 8 bases, there was a span of 16 bases. In DNA form, the CDR3 reads TGTGCCAGCAGCCAAGATGTGGGGGGTCTATTCGGCTACACCTTC. It translates to CASSQDVGGLFGYTF.

V gene TRBV10-2 combines with J gene TRBJ2-2; maybe TRBD2 (7 bases). The CDR3 extends over 16 amino acids. Per germline, CDR1 WSHSY and CDR2 SAAADI. V dropped 6 bases and J dropped 1 base, with 15 bases sitting between them. The CDR3 spells CASRWGGGRNTGELFF. The CDR3 nucleotides read TGCGCCAGCAGGTGGGGAGGGGGACGGAACACCGGGGAGCTGTTTTTT.

Of note for this clonotype: A clone one base away is much larger, so this may be a read error. This chain joins TRBV15 and TRBJ1-5; D not certain. The CDR3 contains 14 residues. Germline V lookup: CDR1 LNHNV, CDR2 YYDKDF (reference sequence). CDR3: CATSRTPNNRPQHF. CDR3 in DNA: TGTGCCACCAGTAGGACGCCTAACAATCGGCCCCAGCATTTT.

CDR3 bases: TGTGCCAGCAGTTTAGCGGGGTCTCGCACAGATACGCAGTATTTT. Its protein product is CASSLAGSRTDTQYF. The genes are TRBV12-3 or TRBV12-4 and TRBJ2-3, with D unclear. The CDR3 is 15 residues long. V was trimmed by 0 bases and J by 1 base, leaving 8 bases between them.

The J gene is TRBJ1-2, the V gene TRBV2; D might be TRBD1 (6 bases). The CDR3 covers 15 residues. V lost 6 bases and J lost 3, with 17 bases in between. Germline V CDR1 and CDR2: SNHLY, FYNNEI. As DNA, the CDR3 is TGTGCCAGCAGCGATACAGGGCGCTTGGACTATGGCTACACCTTC. Amino acids: CASSDTGRLDYGYTF. Full variable domain (outside the CDR3, taken from reference TRBV2 and TRBJ1-2): EPEVTQTPSHQVTQMGQEVILRCVPISNHLYFYWYRQILGQKVEFLVSFYNNEISEKSEIFDDQFSVERPDGSNFTLKIRSTKLEDSAMYFCASSDTGRLDYGYTFGSGTRLTVV.

This clonotype has only a few counts. The chain combines TRBV7-2 with TRBJ2-1, with D possibly matching TRBD2 (7 bases). Germline V gene data show CDR1 as SGHTA and CDR2 as FQGNSA. The CDR3 has 16 residues. Trimming stripped 7 bases from V and 4 bases from J, with 20 bases between. Here the CDR3 reads CASNSKPGGRYNEQFF. Here the CDR3 DNA reads TGTGCCAGCAACTCCAAACCCGGGGGGCGGTACAATGAGCAGTTCTTC.

The chain couples TRBV4-1 to TRBJ2-3; TRBD2 might be the D (6 bases). The CDR3 totals 17 residues. Germline-derived CDR1 and CDR2 are MGHRA and YSYEKL. V lost 0 bases and J lost 2, with 15 bases in between. CDR3: CASSQDVGSGNTDTQYF. Here the CDR3 DNA reads TGCGCCAGCAGCCAAGACGTCGGGAGTGGTAACACAGATACGCAGTATTTT.

The rearrangement uses TRBV12-3 or TRBV12-4 and TRBJ2-1; D might be TRBD1 (6 bases). CDR3 size: 15 residues. V lost 3 bases, J lost 3 bases, and 12 bases lay in between. CDR3 in DNA: TGTGCCAGCAGTTTCTCCAGGGACAACTACAATGAGCAGTTCTTC. Its protein product is CASSFSRDNYNEQFF.

This clonotype was counted a single time. The chain links TRBV11-2 to TRBJ2-5; D gene ambiguous. The V and J ends lost 2 bases and 5 bases respectively, with 18 bases between them. Looked up from germline, CDR1 is SGHAT and CDR2 is FQNNGV. The length of the CDR3 is 16 residues. The CDR3 reads CASSLLGPRLGETQYF. In nucleotides, the CDR3 is TGTGCCAGCAGCTTATTGGGCCCCAGGCTTGGGGAGACCCAGTACTTC. Variable domain in full (rest from reference TRBV11-2 and TRBJ2-5): EAGVAQSPRYKIIEKRQSVAFWCNPISGHATLYWYQQILGQGPKLLIQFQNNGVVDDSQLPKDRFSAERLKGVDSTLKIQPAKLEDSAVYLCASSLLGPRLGETQYFGPGTRLLVL.